These 13 T cell receptor beta chains were all obtained from the same sample, sequenced in a study of blood T cells in healthy people across ages. A J-beta primer mix and a sample-barcoded 5' primer were used in a second PCR of roughly 7 to 12 cycles. TCRdb used MiXCR to reprocess the 5' RACE reads, holding one entry per CDR3 protein. The sample carries 850,000 to 1,000,000 distinct CDR3 sequences, 40% to 60% recorded once. The sample consisted of blood. The receptors originated from a man aged 30 to 39 in good health.

This clonotype was recorded a few times. The chain employs TRBV25-1 and TRBJ2-1; 11 positions match TRBD2. V gave up 4 bases and J gave up 2 bases; unmatched junction bases: 10. The CDR3 totals 18 residues. Germline CDR1 is MGHDK and CDR2 is SYGVNS. CDR3: CASSGRLAGTQAYNEQFF. The CDR3 DNA follows: TGTGCCAGCAGTGGCCGACTAGCGGGGACGCAGGCCTACAATGAGCAGTTCTTC. The complete variable domain, with remaining parts taken from reference TRBV25-1 and TRBJ2-1, reads EADIYQTPRYLVIGTGKKITLECSQTMGHDKMYWYQQDPGMELHLIHYSYGVNSTEKGDLSSESTVSRIRTEHFPLTLESARPSHTSQYLCASSGRLAGTQAYNEQFFGPGTRLTVL.

The J gene is TRBJ2-4, the V gene TRBV4-1; unclear D gene. The DNA end favors TRBJ2-7, so the J call may be wrong. This CDR3 region has 16 residues. Per the germline V gene, CDR1 is MGHRA and CDR2 is YSYEKL. The CDR3 DNA follows: TGCGCCAGCAGCCAAGGGGTTATGGTGGGGTTCTACGAGCAGTACTTC. Translation gives CASSQGVMVGFYEQYF.

The chain recombines TRBV25-1 with TRBJ2-3; 9 bases fit TRBD2. The CDR3 sequence is 17 residues long. Germline V gene lookup returns CDR1 MGHDK and CDR2 SYGVNS. The V and J ends lost 3 bases and 1 base, in that order; junction bases with no gene match: 8. The CDR3 reads CASSEASGIDGTDTQYF. The CDR3, as DNA: TGTGCCAGCAGTGAGGCTAGCGGGATAGACGGCACAGATACGCAGTATTTT.

This clonotype was detected many times. This chain joins TRBV9 and TRBJ2-1; 7 nucleotides line up with TRBD1. This CDR3 comprises 11 residues. V was clipped by 5 bases and J by 7 bases; unmatched bases: 0. CDR1 and CDR2 (germline): SGDLS, YYNGEE. The CDR3 sequence is CASRQGNEQFF. The DNA of the CDR3 is TGTGCCAGCAGACAGGGGAATGAGCAGTTCTTC.

This clonotype was recorded a few times. The V call is TRBV6-2 or TRBV6-3, the J call TRBJ2-1; the D gene is possibly TRBD2 (6 bases). V lost 8 bases and J lost 5, with 16 bases in between. This CDR3 has 14 amino acids. Germline CDR1 is MNHEY and CDR2 is SVGEGT. CDR3 in amino acids: CASAWRGENNEQFF. The CDR3 bases are TGTGCCAGCGCCTGGCGCGGGGAGAACAATGAGCAGTTCTTC.

The chain has TRBV6-2 or TRBV6-3 and TRBJ1-5; D unresolved. Germline V gene lookup returns CDR1 MNHEY and CDR2 SVGEGT. Deletions cut 4 bases from V and 0 bases from J, with 13 bases between. CDR3 length: 16 amino acids. Written as DNA, the CDR3 is TGTGCCAGCAGTTCCCCATTGGGTATTAGCAATCAGCCCCAGCATTTT. This encodes CASSSPLGISNQPQHF.

This clonotype was observed at least ten times. This chain links TRBV7-2 with TRBJ2-1; D not certain. This CDR3 spans 14 amino acids. V was trimmed by 4 bases and J by 5 bases, leaving 12 bases between them. Germline V lookup: CDR1 SGHTA, CDR2 FQGNSA. CDR3 sequence (DNA): TGTGCCAGCAGCTCCCCCGGCCACCACAATGAGCAGTTCTTC. Translating gives CASSSPGHHNEQFF.

In its sample, this clonotype was seen many times. This chain connects TRBV6-5 to TRBJ2-3; D may be TRBD1 (5 bases). Germline V gene sequence: CDR1 MNHEY, CDR2 SVGAGI. The V end lost 0 bases, the J end lost 5 bases, and 9 bases lay between the germline ends. This CDR3 spans 14 amino acids. The CDR3 protein is CASSYSSGKDTQYF. In DNA, the CDR3 is TGTGCCAGCAGTTACTCATCAGGGAAAGATACGCAGTATTTT.

This chain uses TRBV20-1 with TRBJ2-5; 9 bases are a match to TRBD2. V lost 0 bases, J lost 5 bases, and 10 bases stayed unmatched. Germline assignment: CDR1 DFQATT and CDR2 SNEGSKA (reference sequence). The CDR3 sequence is 16 residues long. CDR3 coding DNA: TGCAGTGCTAGAGAGGGTATAGCGGGAGACAGTGAGACCCAGTACTTC. It codes for CSAREGIAGDSETQYF.

The count of this clonotype is one. This chain uses TRBV6-2 or TRBV6-3 with TRBJ1-6, with 7 bases identical to TRBD1. J gave up 10 bases and V 10 bases, and 7 bases lay outside the gene matches. The CDR3 has 12 residues. Germline CDR1 MNHEY, CDR2 SVGEGT. The CDR3: CATGQVGSPLHF. The CDR3 region has the DNA TGTGCCACCGGACAGGTCGGGTCACCCCTCCACTTT.

Notes on this clonotype: With a much larger clone just one base away, this may be a read error. V and J are TRBV4-1 and TRBJ2-5, with D possibly TRBD2 on 7 matching bases. This CDR3 contains 17 residues. The V end lost 4 bases, the J end lost 4 bases, and 22 bases lay between the germline ends. Germline V gene data show CDR1 as MGHRA and CDR2 as YSYEKL. The CDR3 DNA sequence: TGCGCCAGCAGCCCCCGGACTGGCGGGGGCCAACGAGAGACCCAGTACTTC. It is translated as CASSPRTGGGQRETQYF.

This chain joins TRBV5-1 and TRBJ2-3; weak D call: TRBD1 (5 bases). The CDR3 has 14 residues. The V and J ends lost 4 bases and 3 bases respectively, with 12 bases between them. The germline V gene encodes CDR1 SGHRS and CDR2 YFSETQ. The DNA of the CDR3 is TGCGCCAGCAGCCTAGAGACAGTTACAGATACGCAGTATTTT. It codes for CASSLETVTDTQYF.

Ten or more counts support this clonotype. A read error may produce the germline difference seen at one junction end. This chain joins TRBV4-3 and TRBJ2-7; D is ambiguous. CDR3 length: 13 residues. Germline CDR1 reads LGHNA; CDR2 reads YSLEER. CDR3 amino acids: CASSQDLAYEQYF. The CDR3 region has the DNA TGTGCCAGCAGCCAAGATTTGGCCTACGAGCAGTACTTC.